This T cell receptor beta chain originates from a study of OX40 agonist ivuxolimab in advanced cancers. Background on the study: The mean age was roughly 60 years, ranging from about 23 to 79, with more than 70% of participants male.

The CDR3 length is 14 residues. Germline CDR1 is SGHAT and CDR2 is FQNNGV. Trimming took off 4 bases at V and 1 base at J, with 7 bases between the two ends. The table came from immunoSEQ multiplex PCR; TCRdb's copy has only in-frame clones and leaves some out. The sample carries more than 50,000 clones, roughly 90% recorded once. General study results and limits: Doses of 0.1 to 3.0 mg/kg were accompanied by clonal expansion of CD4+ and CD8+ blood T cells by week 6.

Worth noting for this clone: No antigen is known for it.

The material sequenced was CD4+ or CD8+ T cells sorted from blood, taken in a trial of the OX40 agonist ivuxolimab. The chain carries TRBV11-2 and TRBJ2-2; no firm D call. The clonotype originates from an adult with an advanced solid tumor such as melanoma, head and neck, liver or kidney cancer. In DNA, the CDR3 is TGTGCCAGCAGCTCCGTCAGGAACACCGGGGAGCTGTTTTTT. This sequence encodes CASSSVRNTGELFF.